The present T cell receptor (beta chain) was sequenced within a study of T cells in Graves' hyperthyroidism and ophthalmopathy. General study points: Most thyroid clonotypes with frequency above 0.001 were detected in blood.

In its sample, this clonotype was seen once. Its target is unknown. Unmatched junction bases numbered 7, after V lost 8 bases and J lost 4 bases. Germline V CDR1 and CDR2: DFQATT, SNEGSKA (reference sequence). CDR3 length equals 13 residues. The CDR3 regions of TCR beta were amplified from RNA transcripts. During a first-round RT-PCR of the TCR CDR3, the HTBI primer set was used. TCRdb itself ran the multiplex PCR reads through MiXCR, one entry per CDR3 protein. The table has tens of thousands of distinct CDR3 sequences, roughly half seen once; the top ten hold roughly 30%. Hyperthyroidism, newly diagnosed and lasting under 2 months, affected patients aged 18 to 65.

This sequence was found in a man aged 18 to 30 with Graves' hyperthyroidism. J is TRBJ2-7 and V is TRBV20-1; the match to TRBD1 covers 11 bases. The material sequenced was peripheral blood or thyroid tissue (not recorded which). CDR3 DNA: TGCAGTTATGGACAGGGGGCATCGTACGAGCAGTACTTC. This codes for CSYGQGASYEQYF.